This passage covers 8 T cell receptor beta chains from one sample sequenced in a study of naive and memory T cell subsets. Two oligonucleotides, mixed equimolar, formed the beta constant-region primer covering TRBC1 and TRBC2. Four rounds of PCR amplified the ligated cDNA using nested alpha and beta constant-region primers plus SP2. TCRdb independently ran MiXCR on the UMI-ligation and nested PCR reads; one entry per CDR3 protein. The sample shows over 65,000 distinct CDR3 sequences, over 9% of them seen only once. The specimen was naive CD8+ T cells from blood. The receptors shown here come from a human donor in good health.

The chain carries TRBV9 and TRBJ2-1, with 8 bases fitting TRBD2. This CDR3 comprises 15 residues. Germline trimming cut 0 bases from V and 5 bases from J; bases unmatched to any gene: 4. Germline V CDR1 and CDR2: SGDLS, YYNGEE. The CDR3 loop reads CASSVDGRGHNEQFF. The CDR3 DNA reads TGTGCCAGCAGCGTAGACGGGAGGGGCCACAATGAGCAGTTCTTC.

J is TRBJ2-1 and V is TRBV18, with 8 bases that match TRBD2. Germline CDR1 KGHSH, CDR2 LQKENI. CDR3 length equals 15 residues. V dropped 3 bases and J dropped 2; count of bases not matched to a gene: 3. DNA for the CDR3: TGTGCCAGCTCACCCCTAGCGGGTACCTACAATGAGCAGTTCTTC. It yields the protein CASSPLAGTYNEQFF.

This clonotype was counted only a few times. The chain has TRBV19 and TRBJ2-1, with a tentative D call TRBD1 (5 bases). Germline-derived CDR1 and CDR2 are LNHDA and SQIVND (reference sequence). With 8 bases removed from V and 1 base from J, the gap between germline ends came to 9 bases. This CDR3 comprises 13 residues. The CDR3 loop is CASAGMSYNEQFF. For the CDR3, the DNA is TGTGCCAGTGCAGGGATGTCCTACAATGAGCAGTTCTTC.

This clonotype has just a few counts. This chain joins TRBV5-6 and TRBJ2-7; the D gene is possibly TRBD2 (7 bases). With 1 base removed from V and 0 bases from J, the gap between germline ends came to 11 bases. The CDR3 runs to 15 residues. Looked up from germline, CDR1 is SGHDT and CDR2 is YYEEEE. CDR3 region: CASSLRGGVSYEQYF. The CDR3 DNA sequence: TGTGCCAGCAGCTTGAGGGGGGGGGTCTCCTACGAGCAGTACTTC.

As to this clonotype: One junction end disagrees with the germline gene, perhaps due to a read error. In nucleotides, the CDR3 is TGTGCCAGCAGTTGGGGAAACACTGAAGCTGTCTTT. Amino acid sequence: CASSWGNTEAVF. V gene TRBV6-2 or TRBV6-3 combines with J gene TRBJ1-1; D is ambiguous. The CDR3 runs to 12 residues. Germline V gives CDR1 MNHEY, CDR2 SVGEGT.

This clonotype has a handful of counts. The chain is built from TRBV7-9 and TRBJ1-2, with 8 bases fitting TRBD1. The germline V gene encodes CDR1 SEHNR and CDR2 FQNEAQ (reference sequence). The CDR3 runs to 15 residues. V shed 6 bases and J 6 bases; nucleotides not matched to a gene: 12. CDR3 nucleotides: TGTGCCAGCAGACCCTGGTCAGGGGGCGCGGATGGCTACACCTTC. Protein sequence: CASRPWSGGADGYTF.

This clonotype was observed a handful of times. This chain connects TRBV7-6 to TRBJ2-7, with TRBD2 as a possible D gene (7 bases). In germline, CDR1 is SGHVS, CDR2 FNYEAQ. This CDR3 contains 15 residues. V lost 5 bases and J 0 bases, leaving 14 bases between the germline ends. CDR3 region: CASSGGLAASYEQYF. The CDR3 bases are TGTGCCAGCAGCGGGGGGCTAGCGGCCTCCTACGAGCAGTACTTC.

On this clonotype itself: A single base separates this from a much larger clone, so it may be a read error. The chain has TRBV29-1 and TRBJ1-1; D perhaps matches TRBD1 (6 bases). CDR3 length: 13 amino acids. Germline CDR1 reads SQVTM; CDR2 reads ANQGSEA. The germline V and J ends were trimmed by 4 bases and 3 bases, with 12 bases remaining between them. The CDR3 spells CSVAKGGYTEAFF. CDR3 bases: TGCAGCGTTGCTAAGGGGGGATACACTGAAGCTTTCTTT.